The 16 T cell receptor beta chains below were found in one sample sequenced in a study of Ad26.COV2.S vaccination and SARS-CoV-2 variants. Here immunoSEQ multiplex PCR was the method, and the copy in TCRdb shows in-frame clones only, minus some. Of 300,000 to 400,000 clones listed, around 87% are singletons. Treatment reported: roughly 18 received Ad26.COV2.S at low or high dose, single or two shots; 5 received placebo; per-sample allocation not given. Day 63 after the first injection of vaccine or placebo was the sampling time. The sample here was peripheral blood, taken in a trial of Ad26.COV2.S vaccine versus placebo. The receptors were gathered from a person between 18 and 60 years old who received the Ad26.COV2.S COVID-19 vaccine or a placebo.

The rearrangement uses TRBV9 and TRBJ2-3, with 13 bases lining up with TRBD2. The V gene end was trimmed by 4 bases and the J gene end by 6 bases; junction bases not matched to a gene: 5. Per germline, CDR1 SGDLS and CDR2 YYNGEE. This CDR3 has 15 residues. The CDR3 reads CASSTTSGGADTQYF. In DNA form, the CDR3 reads TGTGCCAGCAGCACCACTAGCGGGGGGGCGGATACGCAGTATTTT.

This clone appeared once. This chain joins TRBV7-8 and TRBJ2-3; 11 bases align to TRBD2. The CDR3 length is 13 residues. Germline V gene sequence: CDR1 SGHVS, CDR2 FQNEAQ. The V segment lost 5 bases and the J segment 9 bases; nucleotides outside the gene matches: 4. For the CDR3, the DNA is TGTGCCAGCAGCCGAATAGCGGGGGGGACGCAGTATTTT. Amino acids: CASSRIAGGTQYF.

On this clone itself: The sample holds other DNA sequences that translate to the same CDR3. In DNA, the CDR3 is TGCGCCAGCAGCTTGGAAGCCGGGGGCAATCAGCCCCAGCATTTT. It encodes CASSLEAGGNQPQHF. The chain combines TRBV5-1 with TRBJ1-5; no firm D call. This CDR3 has 15 amino acids. From germline, CDR1 is SGHRS and CDR2 YFSETQ. The V and J ends lost 0 bases and 2 bases respectively, with 9 bases between them.

V gene TRBV7-3 combines with J gene TRBJ2-1, with 10 bases lining up with TRBD1. From germline, CDR1 is SGHTA and CDR2 FQGTGA. Unmatched junction bases numbered 8, after V lost 5 bases and J lost 7 bases. CDR3 length equals 15 residues. CDR3 in DNA: TGTGCCAGCAGCCTCCGGGACAGGGGTTATAATGAGCAGTTCTTC. Translation: CASSLRDRGYNEQFF.

The chain uses TRBV7-8 and TRBJ1-3, with 10 bases fitting TRBD1. V gave up 0 bases and J gave up 8 bases; unmatched junction bases: 4. CDR1 and CDR2 from the germline V gene are SGHVS and FQNEAQ. This CDR3 region has 15 residues. In DNA form, the CDR3 reads TGTGCCAGCAGCTTAGCGGGACAGGGGATGCACACCATATATTTT. This gives the protein CASSLAGQGMHTIYF.

The chain uses TRBV11-2 and TRBJ2-5, with TRBD1 matching over 10 bases. The CDR3 runs to 13 residues. Looked up from germline, CDR1 is SGHAT and CDR2 is FQNNGV. V trimming: 6 bases; J trimming: 5 bases; junction bases outside the gene matches: 3. This chain's CDR3 is CASRTTGGETQYF. The CDR3 DNA is TGTGCCAGCAGGACGACAGGGGGCGAGACCCAGTACTTC.

The genes are TRBV2 and TRBJ1-2; 7 nucleotides agree with TRBD1. With V trimmed by 5 bases and J by 8 bases, 2 bases remained unmatched. Germline CDR1 and CDR2: SNHLY and FYNNEI. This CDR3 has 11 amino acids. CDR3 in DNA: TGTGCCAGCAGTATGACAGGGGGCTACACCTTC. Translated, it gives CASSMTGGYTF.

This clone was found once. V usage is TRBV5-4 and J usage is TRBJ2-7, with TRBD2 identical over 7 bases. Germline values: CDR1 SGHNT, CDR2 YYREEE (reference sequence). The CDR3 covers 13 residues. J lost 6 bases, V lost 2 bases, and 5 bases had no gene match. The CDR3 spells CASSLGRAREQYF. DNA for the CDR3: TGTGCCAGCAGCTTAGGGAGGGCTCGCGAGCAGTACTTC.

The count of this clone is one. V is TRBV19 and J is TRBJ1-2, with no clear D. The CDR3 has 14 amino acids. Per germline, CDR1 LNHDA and CDR2 SQIVND (reference sequence). Trimming removed 1 base from V and 3 bases from J, with 9 bases in between. The DNA of the CDR3 is TGTGCCAGTAGTATAGGAGGGAACCACTATGGCTACACCTTC. This codes for CASSIGGNHYGYTF.

The chain links TRBV4-1 to TRBJ2-3, with D perhaps TRBD1 or TRBD2 (5 bases each). V was clipped by 0 bases and J by 4 bases, with 14 bases between them. The germline gives CDR1 MGHRA, CDR2 YSYEKL. The CDR3 is 16 residues long. For the CDR3, the DNA is TGCGCCAGCAGCCAAGATCGAGGGGAGACCCCAGATACGCAGTATTTT. Translation: CASSQDRGETPDTQYF.

The chain links TRBV27 to TRBJ2-7; possibly TRBD2 for D (6 bases). The germline gives CDR1 MNHEY, CDR2 SMNVEV (reference sequence). The CDR3 is 14 amino acids. Trimming pared 6 bases from V and 1 base from J, leaving 13 bases between. CDR3 DNA sequence: TGTGCCAGCAGGTTAACTGCGGGATCCTACGAGCAGTACTTC. It specifies CASRLTAGSYEQYF.

This rearrangement joins TRBV11-3 to TRBJ2-5; maybe TRBD2 (6 bases). Germline V lookup: CDR1 SGHNT, CDR2 YENEEA. V was shortened by 5 bases and J by 5 bases, with 21 bases between the two germline ends. This CDR3 is built from 16 residues. The CDR3 DNA reads as TGTGCCAGCAGCCCCCGGTGGGGGGAGTCGGGTGAGACCCAGTACTTC. Encoded protein: CASSPRWGESGETQYF.

The chain uses TRBV30 and TRBJ2-7, with 7 bases that match TRBD1. Germline values: CDR1 GTSNPN, CDR2 SVGIG (reference sequence). This CDR3 region has 13 residues. Germline trimming cut 5 bases from V and 3 bases from J; bases unmatched to any gene: 7. CDR3 amino acids: CAWAGTAYYEQYF. CDR3 coding DNA: TGTGCCTGGGCCGGGACAGCGTACTACGAGCAGTACTTC. The entire variable domain, with the rest obtained from reference TRBV30 and TRBJ2-7, is as follows: SQTIHQWPATLVQPVGSPLSLECTVEGTSNPNLYWYRQAAGRGLQLLFYSVGIGQISSEVPQNLSASRPQDRQFILSSKKLLLSDSGFYLCAWAGTAYYEQYFGPGTRLTVT.

The V and J genes are TRBV25-1 and TRBJ1-2, with 9 bases lining up with TRBD1. The germline V gene encodes CDR1 MGHDK and CDR2 SYGVNS. V was pared by 3 bases and J by 3 bases, with 5 bases of the junction left unmatched. This CDR3 has 15 residues. CDR3 amino acids: CASSDPGQGHYGYTF. Here the CDR3 DNA reads TGTGCCAGCAGTGACCCGGGACAGGGACACTATGGCTACACCTTC.

The chain links TRBV7-8 to TRBJ1-4, with 10 positions matching TRBD1. Germline CDR1 SGHVS, CDR2 FQNEAQ. This CDR3 spans 15 amino acids. V was clipped by 1 base and J by 5 bases; unmatched bases: 1. CDR3 sequence reads: CASSLGQGANEKLFF. The CDR3, as DNA: TGTGCCAGCAGCTTAGGACAGGGGGCAAATGAAAAACTGTTTTTT.

V usage is TRBV5-1 and J usage is TRBJ2-2; weak D call: TRBD2 (6 bases). Per germline, CDR1 SGHRS and CDR2 YFSETQ. The CDR3 is 14 amino acids. V dropped 4 bases and J dropped 5 bases, with 12 bases sitting between them. CDR3 loop: CASSPPGETGELFF. The CDR3 DNA follows: TGCGCCAGCAGCCCTCCGGGGGAGACCGGGGAGCTGTTTTTT.